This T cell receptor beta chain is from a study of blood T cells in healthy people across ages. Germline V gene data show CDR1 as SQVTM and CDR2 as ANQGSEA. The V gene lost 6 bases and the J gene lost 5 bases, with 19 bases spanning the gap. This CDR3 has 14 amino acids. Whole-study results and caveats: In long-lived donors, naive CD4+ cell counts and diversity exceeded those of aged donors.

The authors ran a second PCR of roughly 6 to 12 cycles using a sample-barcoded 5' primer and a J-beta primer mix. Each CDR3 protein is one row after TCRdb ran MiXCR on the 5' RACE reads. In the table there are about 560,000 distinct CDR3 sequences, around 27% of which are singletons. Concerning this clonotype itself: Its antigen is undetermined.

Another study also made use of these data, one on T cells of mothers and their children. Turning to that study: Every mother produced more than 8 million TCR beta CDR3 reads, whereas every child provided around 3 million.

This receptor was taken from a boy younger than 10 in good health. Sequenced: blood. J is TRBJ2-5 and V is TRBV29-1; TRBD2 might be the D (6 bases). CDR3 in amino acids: CSVQRFARGETQYF. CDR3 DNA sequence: TGCAGCGTCCAACGGTTTGCCCGGGGGGAGACCCAGTACTTC.